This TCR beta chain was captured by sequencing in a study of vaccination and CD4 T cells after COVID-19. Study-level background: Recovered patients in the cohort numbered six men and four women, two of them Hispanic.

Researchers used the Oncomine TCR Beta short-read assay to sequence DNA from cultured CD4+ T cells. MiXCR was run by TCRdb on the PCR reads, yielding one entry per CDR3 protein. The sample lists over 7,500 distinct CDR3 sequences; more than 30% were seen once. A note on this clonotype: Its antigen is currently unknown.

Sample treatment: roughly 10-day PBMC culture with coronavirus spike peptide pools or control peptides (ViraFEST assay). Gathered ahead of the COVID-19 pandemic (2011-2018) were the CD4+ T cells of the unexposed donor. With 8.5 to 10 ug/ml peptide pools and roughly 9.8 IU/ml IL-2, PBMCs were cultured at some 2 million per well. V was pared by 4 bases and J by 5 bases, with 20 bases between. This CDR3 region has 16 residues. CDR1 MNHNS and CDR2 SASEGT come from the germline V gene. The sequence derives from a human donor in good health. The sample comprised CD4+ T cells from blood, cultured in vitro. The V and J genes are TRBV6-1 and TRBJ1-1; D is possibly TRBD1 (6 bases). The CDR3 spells CASSGHWGGRGTEAFF. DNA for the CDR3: TGTGCCAGCAGTGGACACTGGGGGGGGCGAGGGACTGAAGCTTTCTTT.